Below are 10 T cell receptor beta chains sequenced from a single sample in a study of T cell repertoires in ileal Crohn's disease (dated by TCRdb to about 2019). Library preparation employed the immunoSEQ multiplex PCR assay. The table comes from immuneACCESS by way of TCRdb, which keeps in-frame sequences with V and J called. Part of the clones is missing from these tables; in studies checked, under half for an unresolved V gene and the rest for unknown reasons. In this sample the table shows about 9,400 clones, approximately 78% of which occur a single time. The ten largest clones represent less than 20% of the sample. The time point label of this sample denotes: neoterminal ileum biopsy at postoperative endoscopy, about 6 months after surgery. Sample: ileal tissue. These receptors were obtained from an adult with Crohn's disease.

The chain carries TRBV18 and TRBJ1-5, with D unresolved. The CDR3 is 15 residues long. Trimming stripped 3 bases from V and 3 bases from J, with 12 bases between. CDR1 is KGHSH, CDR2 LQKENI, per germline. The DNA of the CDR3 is TGTGCCAGCTCACCGCGGGAGGCTTACAATCAGCCCCAGCATTTT. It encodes CASSPREAYNQPQHF.

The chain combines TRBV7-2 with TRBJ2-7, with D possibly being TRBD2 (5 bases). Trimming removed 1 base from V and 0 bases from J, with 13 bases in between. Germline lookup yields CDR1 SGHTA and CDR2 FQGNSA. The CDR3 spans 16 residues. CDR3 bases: TGTGCCAGCAGCTTAGGATCACGGGGAAGCTCCTACGAGCAGTACTTC. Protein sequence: CASSLGSRGSSYEQYF.

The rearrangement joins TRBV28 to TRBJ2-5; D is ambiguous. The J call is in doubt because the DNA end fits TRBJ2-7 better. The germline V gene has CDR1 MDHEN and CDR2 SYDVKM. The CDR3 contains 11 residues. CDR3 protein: CASSLIYEQYF. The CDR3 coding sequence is TGTGCCAGCAGTTTAATTTACGAGCAGTACTTC.

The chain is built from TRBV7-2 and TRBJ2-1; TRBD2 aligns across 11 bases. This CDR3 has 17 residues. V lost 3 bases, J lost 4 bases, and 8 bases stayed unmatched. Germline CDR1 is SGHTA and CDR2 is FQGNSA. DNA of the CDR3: TGTGCCAGCAGCTTCTACGGACTAGCGGGCCTTTACAATGAGCAGTTCTTC. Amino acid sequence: CASSFYGLAGLYNEQFF.

The CDR3 is CSAFAETQYF. The CDR3 DNA is TGCAGTGCTTTTGCGGAGACCCAGTACTTC. This chain connects TRBV20-1 to TRBJ2-5; D unresolved. This CDR3 has 10 amino acids. Per the germline V gene, CDR1 is DFQATT and CDR2 is SNEGSKA (reference sequence). The V and J ends lost 5 bases and 5 bases respectively, with 6 bases between them.

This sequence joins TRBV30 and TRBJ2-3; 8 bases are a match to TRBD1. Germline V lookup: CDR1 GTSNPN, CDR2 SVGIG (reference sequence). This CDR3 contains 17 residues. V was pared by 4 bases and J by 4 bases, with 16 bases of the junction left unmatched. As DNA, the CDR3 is TGTGCCTGGAAGGGTCCCCCAGGACAGGGTAGGGCAGATACGCAGTATTTT. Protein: CAWKGPPGQGRADTQYF.

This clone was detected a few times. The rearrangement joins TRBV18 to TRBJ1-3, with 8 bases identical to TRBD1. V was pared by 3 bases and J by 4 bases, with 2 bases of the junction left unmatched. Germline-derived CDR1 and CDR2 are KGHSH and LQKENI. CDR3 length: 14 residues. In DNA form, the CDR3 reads TGTGCCAGCTCACCGACAGGGGCGGGAAACACCATATATTTT. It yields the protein CASSPTGAGNTIYF.

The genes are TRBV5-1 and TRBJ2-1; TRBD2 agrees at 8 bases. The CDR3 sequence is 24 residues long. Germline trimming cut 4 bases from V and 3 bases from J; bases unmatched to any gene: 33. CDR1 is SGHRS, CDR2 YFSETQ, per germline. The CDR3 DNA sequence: TGCGCCAGCAGCCCTACTACCGGGCGTCAGGGACCAAGGTATTTCGGGAGGGGCTACAATGAGCAGTTCTTC. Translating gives CASSPTTGRQGPRYFGRGYNEQFF.

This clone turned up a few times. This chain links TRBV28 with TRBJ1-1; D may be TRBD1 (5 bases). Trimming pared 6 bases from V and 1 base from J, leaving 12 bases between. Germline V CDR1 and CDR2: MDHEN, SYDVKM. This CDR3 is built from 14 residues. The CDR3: CASRHGHKNTEAFF. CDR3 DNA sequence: TGTGCCAGCAGGCACGGACACAAGAACACTGAAGCTTTCTTT. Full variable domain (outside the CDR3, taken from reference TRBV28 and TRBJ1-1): DVKVTQSSRYLVKRTGEKVFLECVQDMDHENMFWYRQDPGLGLRLIYFSYDVKMKEKGDIPEGYSVSREKKERFSLILESASTNQTSMYLCASRHGHKNTEAFFGQGTRLTVV.

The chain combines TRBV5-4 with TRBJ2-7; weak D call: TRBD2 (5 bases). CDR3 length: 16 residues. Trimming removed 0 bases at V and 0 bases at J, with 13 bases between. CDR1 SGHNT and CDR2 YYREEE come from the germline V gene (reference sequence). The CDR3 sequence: CASSLGPAGNSYEQYF. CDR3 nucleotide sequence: TGTGCCAGCAGCTTGGGGCCGGCGGGCAACTCCTACGAGCAGTACTTC.